This T cell receptor (beta chain) appears in the sequencing data of a study of blood T cell repertoires in COVID-19 (dated by TCRdb to the early 2020s). At the level of the whole study: Samples covering the acute and convalescent phases of COVID-19 were provided by collaborators in the United States, Italy and Spain. The material from the prospective study consisted of cDNA or gDNA derived from T cells, B-cell-depleted T cells, or PBMCs. Deeply sampled blood TCRbeta repertoires from subjects exposed to, actively infected with, or recovered from COVID-19 were included in the dataset. A freely available public database, intended as a resource for researchers studying the immune response to SARS-CoV-2, is where the repertoires were released. Samples came from the ongoing ImmuneRACE study (first 160 participants) plus 1,254 subjects from 6 global collaborators. The sample metadata nearly always contained a de-identified subject ID, COVID-19 status, age in years and sex. Where available, HLA class I and class II types were taken from metadata supplied by the sample provider and were not determined by assay-based typing. Results the study describes overall, beyond this receptor: The quantity of clinical and demographic metadata differed by source and by participant and was supplied without curation.

The immunoSEQ Assay, a bias-controlled multiplex PCR, was used to amplify TCRbeta CDR3 regions from genomic DNA. Turning to the authors' computational methods: The number of nucleated cells in each sample was estimated from the amplification of reference gene primers within the assay. To quantify the absolute abundance of each unique TCRbeta CDR3 rearrangement, sequence reads were collapsed and filtered. For each sample, productive Simpson clonality was calculated as the square root of Simpson's diversity index over productive rearrangements. In TCRdb, the immuneACCESS table is reduced to in-frame sequences with V and J assigned. These tables do not hold every clone; where another copy was compared, an unresolved V gene accounts for under half, and the others remain unexplained. Clonal size and the V and J genes are those of that table, whereas D and trimming came from the DNA. The sample table shows some 390,000 clones, and approximately 90% are seen once. The ten largest account for 1.1% of the sample.

Of note for this clone: Its antigen remains undetermined. One base away there is no much larger clone; base qualities are not given.

Participants in the prospective study were aged about 18 to 90 years, lived in about two dozen United States geographic areas, and enrolled through a virtual design. To assign participants to cohorts, the prospective study relied on clinical history that participants themselves reported in a screening survey and a study questionnaire. Recovered participants in ImmuneRACE Cohort 3 were defined by two consecutive negative NP/OP PCR tests, clearance by a healthcare professional, or resolution of symptoms. Mobile phlebotomists in the prospective study collected whole blood, serum and a nasopharyngeal or oropharyngeal swab from every participant. Additional blood draws and questionnaires over a 2-month period could optionally be provided by prospective study participants. Before DNA extraction, blood samples from the prospective study were shipped at room temperature or frozen. CDR1 is given as MNHNY and CDR2 as SVGAGI, both from the germline V gene (reference sequence). The junction carries 15 bases between V and J, which are trimmed by 2 bases and 4 bases respectively. The CDR3, from cysteine to phenylalanine, totals 16 residues. Only CDR3 DNA remains: 48 bases, in frame from the first base.

The sequencing input was PBMCs or T cells enriched from blood (not recorded which). Recombination linked TRBV6-6 to TRBJ1-3; TRBD1 is possibly the D segment (5 matching bases). The sequence came from a man aged 30-40 years who had recovered from COVID-19. CDR3 protein: CASSYDIGVSGNTIYF. The DNA reads TGTGCCAGCAGTTACGATATAGGGGTGTCAGGAAACACCATATATTTT.